This TCR beta chain was sequenced for a study of neurological immune-mediated disorders. This clonotype was counted ten times or more. In TCRdb, the 5' RACE reads were re-called with MiXCR into one record per CDR3 protein. The sample lists tens of thousands of distinct CDR3 sequences; around 3.8% were seen once. Trimming took off 3 bases at V and 3 bases at J, with 13 bases between the two ends. Germline V gives CDR1 SGHRS, CDR2 YFSETQ. The CDR3 spans 14 residues. The chain employs TRBV5-1 and TRBJ2-7; D is unresolved. Sequenced input: PBMCs. The origin of this receptor is a woman between 45 and 65 years old with multiple sclerosis. As DNA, the CDR3 is TGCGCCAGCAGCTCTGGCCCCTGGGACTACGAGCAGTACTTC. Protein product: CASSSGPWDYEQYF.